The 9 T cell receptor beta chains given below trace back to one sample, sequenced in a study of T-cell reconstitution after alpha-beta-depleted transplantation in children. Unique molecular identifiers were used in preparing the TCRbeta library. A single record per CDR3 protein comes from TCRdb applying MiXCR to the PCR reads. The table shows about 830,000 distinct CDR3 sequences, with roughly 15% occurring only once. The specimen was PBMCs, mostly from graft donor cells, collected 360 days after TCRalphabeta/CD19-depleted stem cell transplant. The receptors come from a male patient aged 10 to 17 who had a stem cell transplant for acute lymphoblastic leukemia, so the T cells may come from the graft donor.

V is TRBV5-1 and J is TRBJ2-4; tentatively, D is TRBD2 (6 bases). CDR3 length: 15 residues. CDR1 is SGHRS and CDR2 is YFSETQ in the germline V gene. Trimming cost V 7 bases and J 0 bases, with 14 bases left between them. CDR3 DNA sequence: TGCGCCAGCGCAAATAGCGGTATAGCCAAAAACATTCAGTACTTC. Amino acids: CASANSGIAKNIQYF.

The CDR3 DNA is TGTGCCAGCAGCCAAGATCGAGGACACGAGCAGTACTTC. Its translation is CASSQDRGHEQYF. This chain uses TRBV3-1 with TRBJ2-7; D gene unclear. Germline CDR1 and CDR2: LGHDT and YNNKEL (reference sequence). The CDR3 sequence is 13 residues long. Trimming took 0 bases from V and 5 from J, leaving 8 bases between them.

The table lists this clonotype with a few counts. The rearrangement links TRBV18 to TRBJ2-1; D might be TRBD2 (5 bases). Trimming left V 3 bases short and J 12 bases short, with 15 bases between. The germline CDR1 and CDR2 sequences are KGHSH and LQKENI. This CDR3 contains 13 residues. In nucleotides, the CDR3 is TGTGCCAGCTCACCTTTGGACCCCCGGGGGCAGTTCTTC. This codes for CASSPLDPRGQFF.

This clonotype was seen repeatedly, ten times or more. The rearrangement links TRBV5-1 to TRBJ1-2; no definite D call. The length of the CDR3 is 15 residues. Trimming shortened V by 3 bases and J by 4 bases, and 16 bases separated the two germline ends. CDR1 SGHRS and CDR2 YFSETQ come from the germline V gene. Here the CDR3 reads CASSSVIGRSYGYTF. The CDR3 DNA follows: TGCGCCAGCAGCTCCGTGATAGGCCGTAGCTATGGCTACACCTTC.

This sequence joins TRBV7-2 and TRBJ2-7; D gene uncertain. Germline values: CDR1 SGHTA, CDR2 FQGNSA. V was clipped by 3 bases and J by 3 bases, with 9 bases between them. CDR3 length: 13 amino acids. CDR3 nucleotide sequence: TGTGCCAGCAGCTTCGCAGTCAACTACGAGCAGTACTTC. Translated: CASSFAVNYEQYF.

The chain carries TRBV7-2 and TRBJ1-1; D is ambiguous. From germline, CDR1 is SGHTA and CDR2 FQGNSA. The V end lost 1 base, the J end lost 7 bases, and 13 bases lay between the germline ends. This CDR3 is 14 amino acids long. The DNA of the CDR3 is TGTGCCAGCAGCTTAGTCTCGAAAGGCTTTGAAGCTTTCTTT. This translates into CASSLVSKGFEAFF.

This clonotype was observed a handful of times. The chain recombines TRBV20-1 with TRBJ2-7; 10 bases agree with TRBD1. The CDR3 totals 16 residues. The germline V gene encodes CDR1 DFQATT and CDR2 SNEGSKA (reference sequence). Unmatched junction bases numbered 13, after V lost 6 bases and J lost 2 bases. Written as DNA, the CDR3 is TGCAGTGCCCAAAGGGGGCCGACAGGGGGCCCCTACGAGCAGTACTTC. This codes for CSAQRGPTGGPYEQYF.

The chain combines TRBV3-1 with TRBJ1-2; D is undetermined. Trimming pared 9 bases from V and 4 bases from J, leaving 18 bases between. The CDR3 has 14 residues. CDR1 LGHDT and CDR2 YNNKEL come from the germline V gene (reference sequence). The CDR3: CARNTEGSVYGYTF. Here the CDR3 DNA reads TGTGCCAGAAATACAGAAGGCAGCGTCTATGGCTACACCTTC.

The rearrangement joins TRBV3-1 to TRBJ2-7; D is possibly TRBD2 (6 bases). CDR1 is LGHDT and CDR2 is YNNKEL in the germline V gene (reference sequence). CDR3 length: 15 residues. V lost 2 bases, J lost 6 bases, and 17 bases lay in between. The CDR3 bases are TGTGCCAGCAGCCAAAATCCCCGGAGGGCGTCCGAGCAGTACTTC. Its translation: CASSQNPRRASEQYF.